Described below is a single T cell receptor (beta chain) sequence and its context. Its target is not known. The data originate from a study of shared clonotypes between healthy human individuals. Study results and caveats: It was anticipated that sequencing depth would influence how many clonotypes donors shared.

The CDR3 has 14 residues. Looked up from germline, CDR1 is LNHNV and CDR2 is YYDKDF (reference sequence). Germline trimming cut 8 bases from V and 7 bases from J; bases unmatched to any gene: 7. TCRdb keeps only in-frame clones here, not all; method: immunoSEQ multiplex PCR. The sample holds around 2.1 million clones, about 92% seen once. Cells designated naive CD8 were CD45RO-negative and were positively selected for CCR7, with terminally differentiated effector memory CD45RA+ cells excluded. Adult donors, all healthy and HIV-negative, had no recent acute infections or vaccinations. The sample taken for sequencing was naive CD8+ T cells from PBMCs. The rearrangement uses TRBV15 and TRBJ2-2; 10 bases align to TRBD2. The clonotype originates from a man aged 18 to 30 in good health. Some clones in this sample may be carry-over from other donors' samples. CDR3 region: CATGSGRAGGELFF. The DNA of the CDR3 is TGTGCCACCGGGAGCGGGAGGGCTGGCGGGGAGCTGTTTTTT.